These T cell receptor beta chains were read from a single sample in a study of control samples from healthy donors and cancer patients. Produced via immunoSEQ multiplex PCR; TCRdb's table is partial and in-frame only. The repertoire holds some 37,000 clones, with roughly nine tenths as singletons. The sample consisted of blood. These receptors all come from a woman aged 50 to 60 in good health. CDR3s leave out the opening cysteine and the closing phenylalanine or tryptophan. The order of the fields is V gene, J gene, clone size, CDR3 protein. The size entry is marked missing in some rows and otherwise reads once, few, many or a size class.

v_call: TRBV19
j_call: TRBJ1-2
clone_size: -
cdr3_aa: ASSLNRGPRSLSRGYT

v_call: TRBV7-8
j_call: TRBJ2-1
clone_size: -
cdr3_aa: ASSDNLKKGPYNEQF

v_call: TRBV27
j_call: TRBJ1-6
clone_size: -
cdr3_aa: ASSAQGGNSPLH

v_call: TRBV5-1
j_call: TRBJ2-1
clone_size: -
cdr3_aa: ASVKQVGGDNEQF

v_call: TRBV7-9
j_call: TRBJ2-3
clone_size: once
cdr3_aa: ASSLAAGGVGDTQY

v_call: TRBV25-1
j_call: TRBJ1-2
clone_size: -
cdr3_aa: ASSEAHVQQGPRGGYT

v_call: TRBV27
j_call: TRBJ1-1
clone_size: -
cdr3_aa: ASLPWWRGRVNTEAF

v_call: TRBV2
j_call: TRBJ1-5
clone_size: -
cdr3_aa: ASSSTGLGNQPQH

v_call: TRBV2
j_call: TRBJ2-6
clone_size: -
cdr3_aa: ASRSRHSGANVLT

v_call: TRBV5-6
j_call: TRBJ1-4
clone_size: -
cdr3_aa: ASSSSRDFGKLF

v_call: TRBV7-2
j_call: TRBJ1-6
clone_size: -
cdr3_aa: ASSSSGGWTGLHSPLH

v_call: TRBV5-1
j_call: TRBJ1-1
clone_size: -
cdr3_aa: ASSLSTFLTEAF

v_call: TRBV6-5
j_call: TRBJ1-3
clone_size: -
cdr3_aa: ASREGLSGNTIY

v_call: TRBV18
j_call: TRBJ2-7
clone_size: few
cdr3_aa: ASSLQGEGSAEQY

v_call: TRBV6-5
j_call: TRBJ1-1
clone_size: once
cdr3_aa: ASRATGVDTEAF

v_call: TRBV28
j_call: TRBJ2-3
clone_size: once
cdr3_aa: ASSLSGQGEDTQY

v_call: TRBV6-5
j_call: TRBJ1-5
clone_size: -
cdr3_aa: ASSYSEVSNQPQH

v_call: TRBV19
j_call: TRBJ2-7
clone_size: -
cdr3_aa: ASSPADRYEQY

v_call: TRBV3-1/TRBV3-2
j_call: TRBJ2-7
clone_size: -
cdr3_aa: ASSQAAGAYEQY

v_call: TRBV27
j_call: TRBJ1-3
clone_size: -
cdr3_aa: ASSLRGGGGNTIY

v_call: TRBV24-1
j_call: TRBJ2-1
clone_size: -
cdr3_aa: ATSDSLRTSGGGNEQF

v_call: TRBV30
j_call: TRBJ1-5
clone_size: -
cdr3_aa: AWAQGVGQPQH

v_call: TRBV3-1/TRBV3-2
j_call: TRBJ2-5
clone_size: -
cdr3_aa: ASSQGRAGPETQY

v_call: TRBV6-2/TRBV6-3
j_call: TRBJ1-5
clone_size: -
cdr3_aa: ASSNTGRNQPQH

v_call: TRBV5-1
j_call: TRBJ1-4
clone_size: -
cdr3_aa: ASSLAGQHLEKLF

v_call: TRBV27
j_call: TRBJ1-1
clone_size: -
cdr3_aa: ASRGIDKNTEAF

v_call: TRBV7-2
j_call: TRBJ1-5
clone_size: once
cdr3_aa: ASSLPGDQPQH

v_call: TRBV5-1
j_call: TRBJ1-1
clone_size: -
cdr3_aa: ASSLRQVNTEAF

v_call: TRBV6-5
j_call: TRBJ1-5
clone_size: -
cdr3_aa: ASSTQTGGISPQH

v_call: TRBV7-2
j_call: TRBJ1-5
clone_size: -
cdr3_aa: ASSLDRVAQPQH

v_call: TRBV20-1
j_call: TRBJ2-3
clone_size: -
cdr3_aa: SASRDRGRTDTQY

v_call: TRBV19
j_call: TRBJ1-5
clone_size: -
cdr3_aa: ASSIWVYSNQPQH

v_call: TRBV13
j_call: TRBJ2-5
clone_size: -
cdr3_aa: ASSLDSQETQY

v_call: TRBV5-1
j_call: TRBJ1-3
clone_size: -
cdr3_aa: ASSLQGLSGNTIY

v_call: TRBV27
j_call: TRBJ2-2
clone_size: -
cdr3_aa: ASSLRGVPNTGELF

v_call: TRBV7-8
j_call: TRBJ1-3
clone_size: -
cdr3_aa: ASSSRGGTGSGNTIY

v_call: TRBV12-5
j_call: TRBJ1-6
clone_size: -
cdr3_aa: ASGFGQGDNSPLH

v_call: TRBV7-8
j_call: TRBJ1-1
clone_size: once
cdr3_aa: ASSLERQGWTEAF

v_call: TRBV5-1
j_call: TRBJ1-1
clone_size: few
cdr3_aa: ASSVKGQGAMLRTEAF

v_call: TRBV6-1
j_call: TRBJ1-2
clone_size: -
cdr3_aa: ASSERGRTFYGYT

v_call: TRBV6-4
j_call: TRBJ2-1
clone_size: -
cdr3_aa: ASRLAGGNNEQF

v_call: TRBV29-1
j_call: TRBJ1-5
clone_size: -
cdr3_aa: SVGGGGQPQH